This T cell receptor (beta chain) is drawn from a study of OX40 agonist ivuxolimab in advanced cancers. Generated by immunoSEQ multiplex PCR, the TCRdb table keeps only in-frame clones and is missing some. The sample lists about 79,000 clones, about 90% occurring once. This CDR3 contains 14 residues. V gave up 0 bases and J gave up 5 bases, with 11 bases separating them. Germline V CDR1 and CDR2: SGHRS, YFSETQ. The chain employs TRBV5-1 and TRBJ2-5; D is possibly TRBD1 (5 bases). The clonotype comes from an adult with an advanced solid tumor such as melanoma, head and neck, liver or kidney cancer. Sequences were derived from CD4+ or CD8+ T cells sorted from blood, sampled in a trial of the OX40 agonist ivuxolimab. The CDR3, as DNA: TGCGCCAGCAGCTTGGGACAGTTCCCGGAGACCCAGTACTTC. It specifies CASSLGQFPETQYF.